Following are 23 T cell receptor beta chains from one sample sequenced in a study of T cell responses to AZD1222 COVID-19 vaccine (dated by TCRdb to the early 2020s). Explained via the paper, the time point label denotes: baseline before first vaccination. Receptors were amplified or captured by the immunoSEQ multiplex PCR assay. Drawn from immuneACCESS, this table holds only the in-frame rearrangements with V and J called that TCRdb kept. Clones are partly lost; checked studies trace under half to an unresolved V gene and leave the rest unexplained. The sample profile shows 95,000 to 130,000 clones; 90% to 95% of them were found once. Of the sample, 2.5% to 3% falls within the top ten clones. The sample here was peripheral blood, taken on day 0 of AZD1222 vaccination. The receptors come from an adult in good health.

The CDR3 sequence is CASSDRGQNSPLHF. CDR3 nucleotide sequence: TGTGCCAGCAGTGACAGGGGGCAAAATTCACCCCTCCACTTT. The rearrangement uses TRBV2 and TRBJ1-6; 8 bases are shared with TRBD1. Trimming at V came to 3 bases and at J to 7 bases, leaving 2 bases not matched to a gene. The germline CDR1 and CDR2 sequences are SNHLY and FYNNEI. The CDR3 runs 14 residues.

This chain connects TRBV21-1 to TRBJ2-7; whether TRBD1, the table's D call, matches the DNA was not checked. TRBV21-1 is flagged as a pseudogene. The CDR3 is 11 amino acids. The CDR3, as DNA: TGTGCCAGCAGCGACCGACAAGAGCAGTACTTC. Its protein product is CASSDRQEQYF.

V and J are TRBV28 and TRBJ2-3; D is possibly TRBD1 (6 bases). Trimming left V 6 bases short and J 6 bases short, with 22 bases between. The CDR3 has 16 residues. CDR1 and CDR2 (germline): MDHEN, SYDVKM. In DNA form, the CDR3 reads TGTGCCAGCAGCCTCATGGGGGCGCTGGCTGGGGATACGCAGTATTTT. Translated, it gives CASSLMGALAGDTQYF.

The rearrangement joins TRBV19 to TRBJ1-1; weak D call: TRBD1 (5 bases). The CDR3 is 14 amino acids. CDR1 is LNHDA, CDR2 SQIVND, per germline (reference sequence). V lost 6 bases to trimming and J lost 0 bases, with 11 bases between them. The CDR3 loop is CASRIRQMNTEAFF. The CDR3 bases are TGTGCCAGTAGAATCAGACAGATGAACACTGAAGCTTTCTTT.

The chain couples TRBV18 to TRBJ2-7; 8 nucleotides match TRBD1. Germline assignment: CDR1 KGHSH and CDR2 LQKENI. The CDR3 consists of 14 residues. V lost 3 bases, J lost 1 base, and 2 bases stayed unmatched. The CDR3 region is CASSPTGESYEQYF. The CDR3 DNA sequence: TGTGCCAGCTCACCGACAGGGGAATCCTACGAGCAGTACTTC. The entire variable domain, with the rest obtained from reference TRBV18 and TRBJ2-7, is as follows: NAGVMQNPRHLVRRRGQEARLRCSPMKGHSHVYWYRQLPEEGLKFMVYLQKENIIDESGMPKERFSAEFPKEGPSILRIQQVVRGDSAAYFCASSPTGESYEQYFGPGTRLTVT.

The chain recombines TRBV13 with TRBJ2-7, with TRBD2 matching 12 bases. Unmatched junction bases numbered 14, after V lost 5 bases and J lost 3 bases. The length of the CDR3 is 18 residues. Germline CDR1 and CDR2: PRHDT and FYEKMQ (reference sequence). The CDR3 region is CASSATGTSGYFGYEQYF. The CDR3 region has the DNA TGTGCCAGCAGCGCCACCGGGACTAGCGGGTACTTTGGCTACGAGCAGTACTTC.

The J gene is TRBJ1-1, the V gene TRBV18; D remains ambiguous. CDR1 is KGHSH, CDR2 LQKENI, per germline. Trimming removed 1 base from V and 4 bases from J, with 10 bases in between. The CDR3 loop spans 14 amino acids. The CDR3 loop is CASSPLGSTTEAFF. In nucleotides, the CDR3 is TGTGCCAGCTCACCACTAGGGAGTACCACTGAAGCTTTCTTT.

The genes are TRBV15 and TRBJ1-1; the D is unclear. CDR3 length: 12 residues. V was cut by 1 base and J by 7 bases, with 7 bases left in between. Per the germline V gene, CDR1 is LNHNV and CDR2 is YYDKDF (reference sequence). The CDR3 bases are TGTGCCACCAGCAGAGGGGTCCATGAAGCTTTCTTT. Protein: CATSRGVHEAFF.

This chain uses TRBV7-8 with TRBJ1-6, with D possibly being TRBD1 (5 bases). The CDR3 extends over 15 amino acids. The V gene's germline CDR1 is SGHVS and CDR2 FQNEAQ. Deletions cut 10 bases from V and 5 bases from J, with 18 bases between. The CDR3 DNA follows: TGTGCCACCTCGCCCAGCAGGGCGCATAATTCACCCCTCCACTTT. Protein: CATSPSRAHNSPLHF.

CDR3 sequence (DNA): TGCGCCAGCAGTCATCGACTCGACAGGCCCGGGGAGCTGTTTTTT. Translation gives CASSHRLDRPGELFF. The J gene is TRBJ2-2, the V gene TRBV23-1, with D perhaps matching TRBD1 (6 bases). TRBV23-1 is identified as an open reading frame with a role that is uncertain. The CDR3 contains 15 residues. The V end was cut by 3 bases, the J end by 6 bases, with 14 bases between.

The genes are TRBV7-3 and TRBJ2-5, with D possibly matching TRBD2 (6 bases). The germline V gene has CDR1 SGHTA and CDR2 FQGTGA. Trimming removed 1 base at V and 4 bases at J, with 13 bases between. This CDR3 is 15 amino acids long. As DNA, the CDR3 is TGTGCCAGCAGCTTAATTGGGGGAGGAGGAGAGACCCAGTACTTC. Translation gives CASSLIGGGGETQYF.

In nucleotides, the CDR3 is TGTGCCACCAGTGATCTAAGTGGACAGCTAGAGACCCAGTACTTC. This sequence encodes CATSDLSGQLETQYF. The chain links TRBV24-1 to TRBJ2-5, with D possibly TRBD1 on 6 matching bases. Germline CDR1 reads KGHDR; CDR2 reads SFDVKD. The CDR3 totals 15 residues. Trimming removed 3 bases from V and 4 bases from J, with 14 bases in between.

This clone was counted a few times. The genes are TRBV28 and TRBJ2-1, with 7 bases that match TRBD2. J gave up 8 bases and V 2 bases, and 6 bases lay outside the gene matches. Looked up from germline, CDR1 is MDHEN and CDR2 is SYDVKM. The CDR3 contains 14 residues. The CDR3 spells CASSLAGRVYEQFF. CDR3 nucleotides: TGTGCCAGCAGTTTAGCGGGGAGGGTCTATGAGCAGTTCTTC.

V gene TRBV5-1 combines with J gene TRBJ2-7, with D possibly TRBD2 on 5 matching bases. The germline V and J ends were trimmed by 1 base and 5 bases, with 13 bases remaining between them. Germline loops: CDR1 SGHRS, CDR2 YFSETQ. This CDR3 has 14 amino acids. DNA for the CDR3: TGCGCCAGCAGCTTGAACGGAGACTATGACGAGCAGTACTTC. It codes for CASSLNGDYDEQYF.

The chain recombines TRBV6-5 with TRBJ2-4; D unresolved. Trimming removed 5 bases from V and 1 base from J, with 6 bases in between. The V gene's germline CDR1 is MNHEY and CDR2 SVGAGI. The CDR3 is 13 amino acids. The CDR3 loop reads CASSQPAKNIQYF. CDR3 bases: TGTGCCAGCAGTCAGCCGGCCAAAAACATTCAGTACTTC.

The chain employs TRBV7-9 and TRBJ2-1; 13 positions agree with TRBD2. Germline trimming cut 5 bases from V and 5 bases from J; bases unmatched to any gene: 3. Germline V gene data show CDR1 as SEHNR and CDR2 as FQNEAQ (reference sequence). The CDR3 spans 15 residues. CDR3 bases: TGTGCCAGCAGCCTCACTAGCGGGAGGGACAATGAGCAGTTCTTC. Encoded protein: CASSLTSGRDNEQFF.

The chain couples TRBV7-3 to TRBJ2-1; 16 bases match TRBD2. Germline V gives CDR1 SGHTA, CDR2 FQGTGA. The V and J ends lost 5 bases and 7 bases, in that order; junction bases with no gene match: 17. CDR3 size: 20 residues. The CDR3 DNA follows: TGTGCCAGCAGCCCACGGGACGGCCCGGGACTAGCGGGAGGGAAGAATGAGCAGTTCTTC. This sequence encodes CASSPRDGPGLAGGKNEQFF.

The J gene is TRBJ1-1, the V gene TRBV10-1, with D possibly being TRBD1 (5 bases). Per germline, CDR1 WNHNN and CDR2 SYGVQD (reference sequence). This CDR3 comprises 14 residues. V lost 3 bases and J lost 1, with 9 bases in between. The CDR3 nucleotides are TGCGCCAGCAGTGACCGCGGGGCGAACACTGAAGCTTTCTTT. This gives the protein CASSDRGANTEAFF.

V and J are TRBV4-1 and TRBJ2-7, with D tentatively TRBD1 (6 bases). This CDR3 is 14 amino acids long. CDR1 is MGHRA, CDR2 YSYEKL, per germline. V shed 3 bases and J shed 5 bases, with 14 bases lying between them. CDR3: CASSQNTGLDEQYF. As DNA, the CDR3 is TGCGCCAGCAGCCAGAACACAGGGCTGGACGAGCAGTACTTC.

This chain connects TRBV28 to TRBJ1-5, with D uncertain. The CDR3 totals 18 residues. Germline V gene lookup returns CDR1 MDHEN and CDR2 SYDVKM. V was trimmed by 3 bases and J by 0 bases, leaving 18 bases between them. CDR3: CASSLAWGGTYSNQPQHF. CDR3 in DNA: TGTGCCAGCAGTTTGGCGTGGGGTGGCACGTATAGCAATCAGCCCCAGCATTTT. Using reference TRBV28 and TRBJ1-5 for the parts outside the CDR3, the full variable domain is DVKVTQSSRYLVKRTGEKVFLECVQDMDHENMFWYRQDPGLGLRLIYFSYDVKMKEKGDIPEGYSVSREKKERFSLILESASTNQTSMYLCASSLAWGGTYSNQPQHFGDGTRLSIL.

This chain uses TRBV27 with TRBJ2-1, with 8 bases aligning to TRBD1. The CDR3 length is 15 residues. Germline lookup yields CDR1 MNHEY and CDR2 SMNVEV (reference sequence). The ends lost 7 bases at V and 4 bases at J; junction bases unmatched: 9. This CDR3 reads CASNLRGPNYNEQFF. In nucleotides, the CDR3 is TGTGCCAGCAATCTCAGGGGGCCGAATTACAATGAGCAGTTCTTC.

V usage is TRBV10-2 and J usage is TRBJ1-6, with D uncertain. CDR3 size: 14 residues. The germline V and J ends were trimmed by 9 bases and 7 bases, with 16 bases remaining between them. Germline assignment: CDR1 WSHSY and CDR2 SAAADI. The CDR3 loop reads CARGSGPQNSPLHF. Written as DNA, the CDR3 is TGCGCCAGGGGTTCCGGGCCCCAAAATTCACCCCTCCACTTT.

J is TRBJ2-2 and V is TRBV15, with 10 bases fitting TRBD2. Germline-derived CDR1 and CDR2 are LNHNV and YYDKDF (reference sequence). With 2 bases clipped from V and 5 bases from J, the junction kept 14 bases outside the gene matches. This CDR3 contains 19 residues. CDR3 DNA sequence: TGTGCCACCAGCAGACCTACCGGGGTTCTAGCGGGAGAAACCGGGGAGCTGTTTTTT. This sequence encodes CATSRPTGVLAGETGELFF.